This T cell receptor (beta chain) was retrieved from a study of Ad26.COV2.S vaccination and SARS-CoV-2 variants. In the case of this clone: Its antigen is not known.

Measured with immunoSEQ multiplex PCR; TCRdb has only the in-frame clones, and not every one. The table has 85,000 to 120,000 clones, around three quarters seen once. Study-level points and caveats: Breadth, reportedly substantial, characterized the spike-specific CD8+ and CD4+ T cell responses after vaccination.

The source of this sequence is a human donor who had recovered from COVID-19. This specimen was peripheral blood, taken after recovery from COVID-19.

For the CDR3, the DNA is TGTGCCAGTCGCATTAGCGGGGACAACAATGAGCAGTTCTTC. Translated, it gives CASRISGDNNEQFF. The gene calls are TRBV19 and TRBJ2-1; 8 bases match TRBD2. The CDR3 covers 14 residues. The V gene's germline CDR1 is LNHDA and CDR2 SQIVND (reference sequence). The trim removed 8 bases at V and 5 bases at J, leaving 8 bases unmatched.